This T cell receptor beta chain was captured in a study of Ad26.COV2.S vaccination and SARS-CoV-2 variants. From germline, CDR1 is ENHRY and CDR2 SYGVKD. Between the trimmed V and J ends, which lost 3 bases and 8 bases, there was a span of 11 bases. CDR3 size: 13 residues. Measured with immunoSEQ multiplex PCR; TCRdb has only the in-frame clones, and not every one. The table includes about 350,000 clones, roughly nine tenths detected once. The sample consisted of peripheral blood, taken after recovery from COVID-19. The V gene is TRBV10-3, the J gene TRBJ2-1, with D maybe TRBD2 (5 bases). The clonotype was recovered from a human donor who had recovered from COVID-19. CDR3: CAISDGVNHEQFF. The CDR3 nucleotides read TGTGCCATCAGTGACGGGGTCAATCATGAGCAGTTCTTC.